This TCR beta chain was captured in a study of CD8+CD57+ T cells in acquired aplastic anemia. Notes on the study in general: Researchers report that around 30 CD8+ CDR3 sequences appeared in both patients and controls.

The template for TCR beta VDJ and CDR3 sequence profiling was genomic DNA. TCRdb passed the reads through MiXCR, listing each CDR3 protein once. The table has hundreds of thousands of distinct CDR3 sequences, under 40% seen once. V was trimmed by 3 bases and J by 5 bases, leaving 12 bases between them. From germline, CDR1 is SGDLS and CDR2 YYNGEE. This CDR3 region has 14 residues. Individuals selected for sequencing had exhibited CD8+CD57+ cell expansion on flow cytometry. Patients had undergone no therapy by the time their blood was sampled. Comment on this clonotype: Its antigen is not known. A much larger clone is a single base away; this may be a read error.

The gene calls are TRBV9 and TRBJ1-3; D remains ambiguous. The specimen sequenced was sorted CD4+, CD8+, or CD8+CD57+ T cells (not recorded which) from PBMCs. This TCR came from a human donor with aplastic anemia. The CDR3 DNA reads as TGTGCCAGCAGCGGGACGGGAGGGAGAAACACCATATATTTT. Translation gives CASSGTGGRNTIYF.